Each of the 10 T cell receptor beta chains below was sequenced from the same sample in a study of graft-versus-host responses after intestinal transplantation. Generated by immunoSEQ multiplex PCR, the TCRdb table keeps only in-frame clones and is missing some. The sample has some 45,000 clones, 91% seen once. Sequencing used PBMCs, obtained 524 days after transplant. The receptors shown here come from a human patient who received an intestinal transplant, so some T cells may come from the graft donor.

The chain employs TRBV6-1 and TRBJ1-1; 10 nucleotides agree with TRBD1. Germline V gives CDR1 MNHNS, CDR2 SASEGT. V gave up 7 bases and J gave up 4 bases; unmatched junction bases: 6. This CDR3 is built from 14 residues. In DNA form, the CDR3 reads TGTGCCAGCATCCGACAGGGGGCCATCACTGAAGCTTTCTTT. This gives the protein CASIRQGAITEAFF.

J is TRBJ2-2 and V is TRBV28, with D tentatively TRBD2 (6 bases). This CDR3 spans 16 amino acids. Germline values: CDR1 MDHEN, CDR2 SYDVKM. Trimming cost V 2 bases and J 0 bases, with 10 bases left between them. The CDR3 DNA is TGTGCCAGCAGTTTACCCAGGGACTCGAACACCGGGGAGCTGTTTTTT. Its translation is CASSLPRDSNTGELFF.

This chain uses TRBV30 with TRBJ2-5; D not certain. V was trimmed by 2 bases and J by 7 bases, leaving 11 bases between them. There are 12 residues in the CDR3. Per the germline V gene, CDR1 is GTSNPN and CDR2 is SVGIG (reference sequence). CDR3 loop: CAWSTPLGTQYF. As DNA, the CDR3 is TGTGCCTGGAGTACCCCCCTTGGGACCCAGTACTTC.

V is TRBV6-1 and J is TRBJ1-5; TRBD1 matches 10 bases. The ends lost 6 bases at V and 6 bases at J; junction bases unmatched: 8. Per germline, CDR1 MNHNS and CDR2 SASEGT. There are 15 residues in the CDR3. CDR3 in DNA: TGTGCCAGCAGCAGACAGGGGGCCAACAGTCAGCCCCAGCATTTT. Amino acids: CASSRQGANSQPQHF.

V is TRBV27 and J is TRBJ2-5, with D tentatively TRBD1 (6 bases). The J call may be mistaken, given a closer DNA end match to TRBJ2-7. The CDR3 length is 15 residues. Germline assignment: CDR1 MNHEY and CDR2 SMNVEV (reference sequence). Here the CDR3 DNA reads TGTGCCAGCCTGGGGGTTGGGGTTGGGGGCGGCGAGCAGTACTTC. It encodes CASLGVGVGGGEQYF.

The sample holds a few counts of this clone. The chain joins TRBV5-1 to TRBJ2-1; TRBD2 agrees at 12 bases. CDR1 is SGHRS, CDR2 YFSETQ, per germline. This CDR3 region has 15 residues. Trimming took 6 bases from V and 8 from J; bases not matched to a gene: 9. The CDR3 here is CASKFSSGRADEQFF. In nucleotides, the CDR3 is TGCGCCAGCAAATTCTCTAGCGGGAGGGCCGATGAGCAGTTCTTC.

V usage is TRBV19 and J usage is TRBJ2-3; 8 bases match TRBD2. CDR1 is LNHDA, CDR2 SQIVND, per germline (reference sequence). This CDR3 is built from 15 residues. The trim removed 4 bases at V and 2 bases at J, leaving 5 bases unmatched. Written as DNA, the CDR3 is TGTGCCAGTAGTAGAACTAGCGGACTCACAGATACGCAGTATTTT. It codes for CASSRTSGLTDTQYF. Together with reference TRBV19 and TRBJ2-3, the CDR3 gives the full variable domain: DGGITQSPKYLFRKEGQNVTLSCEQNLNHDAMYWYRQDPGQGLRLIYYSQIVNDFQKGDIAEGYSVSREKKESFPLTVTSAQKNPTAFYLCASSRTSGLTDTQYFGPGTRLTVL.

This chain uses TRBV29-1 with TRBJ2-1, with D perhaps TRBD1 (6 bases). The germline V gene encodes CDR1 SQVTM and CDR2 ANQGSEA. CDR3 length equals 13 residues. This CDR3 reads CRVRQGPVNEQFF. For the CDR3, the DNA is TGCAGAGTACGTCAGGGGCCAGTCAATGAGCAGTTCTTC.

The chain employs TRBV6-1 and TRBJ1-5, with a weak D call TRBD1 (5 bases). The V end was cut by 6 bases, the J end by 11 bases, with 17 bases between. The length of the CDR3 is 13 residues. The V gene's germline CDR1 is MNHNS and CDR2 SASEGT. CDR3 sequence reads: CASRDGQGVAQHF. The CDR3 bases are TGTGCCAGCAGGGACGGGCAGGGCGTAGCCCAGCATTTT.

The CDR3 DNA sequence: TGTGCCAGCAGCTTAGCGCGGGCAGGGGCAGAGACCCAGTACTTC. Residues: CASSLARAGAETQYF. The V and J genes are TRBV7-6 and TRBJ2-5; a possible D gene is TRBD1 (6 bases). CDR1 is SGHVS and CDR2 is FNYEAQ in the germline V gene. The CDR3 sequence is 15 residues long. The V end lost 0 bases, the J end lost 4 bases, and 12 bases lay between the germline ends.